This TCR beta chain is drawn from a study of blood T cell repertoires in COVID-19. This clone was observed a few times. Trimming removed 5 bases from V and 6 bases from J, with 26 bases in between. The V gene's germline CDR1 is SGHAT and CDR2 FQNNGV. The CDR3 runs 18 residues. Clones were sequenced by immunoSEQ multiplex PCR, and TCRdb holds only the in-frame ones, with some missing. This repertoire shows 25,000 to 30,000 clones, about 80% found once; its top ten account for about 40%. This rearrangement joins TRBV11-2 to TRBJ2-1; tentatively, D is TRBD2 (6 bases). Material: peripheral blood. The source is a man aged 65 to 79 with acute or convalescent COVID-19. CDR3 sequence: CASSDVGRRAGSSNEQFF. In nucleotides, the CDR3 is TGTGCCAGCAGCGATGTGGGGAGAAGGGCGGGGTCGTCCAATGAGCAGTTCTTC.